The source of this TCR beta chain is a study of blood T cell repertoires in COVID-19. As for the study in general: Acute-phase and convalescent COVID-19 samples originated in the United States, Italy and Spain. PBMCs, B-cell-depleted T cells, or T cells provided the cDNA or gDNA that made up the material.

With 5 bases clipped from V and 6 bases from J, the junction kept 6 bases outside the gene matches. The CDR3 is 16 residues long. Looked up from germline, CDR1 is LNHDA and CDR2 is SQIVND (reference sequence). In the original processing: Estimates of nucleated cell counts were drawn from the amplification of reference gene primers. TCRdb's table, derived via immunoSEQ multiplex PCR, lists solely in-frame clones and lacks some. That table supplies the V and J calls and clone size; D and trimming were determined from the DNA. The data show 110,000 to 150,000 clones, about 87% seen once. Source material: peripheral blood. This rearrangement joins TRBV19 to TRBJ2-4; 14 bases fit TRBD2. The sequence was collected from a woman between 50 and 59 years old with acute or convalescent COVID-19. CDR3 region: CASSARTSGGINIQYF. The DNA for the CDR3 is TGTGCCAGTAGTGCCCGGACTAGCGGGGGGATAAACATTCAGTACTTC.